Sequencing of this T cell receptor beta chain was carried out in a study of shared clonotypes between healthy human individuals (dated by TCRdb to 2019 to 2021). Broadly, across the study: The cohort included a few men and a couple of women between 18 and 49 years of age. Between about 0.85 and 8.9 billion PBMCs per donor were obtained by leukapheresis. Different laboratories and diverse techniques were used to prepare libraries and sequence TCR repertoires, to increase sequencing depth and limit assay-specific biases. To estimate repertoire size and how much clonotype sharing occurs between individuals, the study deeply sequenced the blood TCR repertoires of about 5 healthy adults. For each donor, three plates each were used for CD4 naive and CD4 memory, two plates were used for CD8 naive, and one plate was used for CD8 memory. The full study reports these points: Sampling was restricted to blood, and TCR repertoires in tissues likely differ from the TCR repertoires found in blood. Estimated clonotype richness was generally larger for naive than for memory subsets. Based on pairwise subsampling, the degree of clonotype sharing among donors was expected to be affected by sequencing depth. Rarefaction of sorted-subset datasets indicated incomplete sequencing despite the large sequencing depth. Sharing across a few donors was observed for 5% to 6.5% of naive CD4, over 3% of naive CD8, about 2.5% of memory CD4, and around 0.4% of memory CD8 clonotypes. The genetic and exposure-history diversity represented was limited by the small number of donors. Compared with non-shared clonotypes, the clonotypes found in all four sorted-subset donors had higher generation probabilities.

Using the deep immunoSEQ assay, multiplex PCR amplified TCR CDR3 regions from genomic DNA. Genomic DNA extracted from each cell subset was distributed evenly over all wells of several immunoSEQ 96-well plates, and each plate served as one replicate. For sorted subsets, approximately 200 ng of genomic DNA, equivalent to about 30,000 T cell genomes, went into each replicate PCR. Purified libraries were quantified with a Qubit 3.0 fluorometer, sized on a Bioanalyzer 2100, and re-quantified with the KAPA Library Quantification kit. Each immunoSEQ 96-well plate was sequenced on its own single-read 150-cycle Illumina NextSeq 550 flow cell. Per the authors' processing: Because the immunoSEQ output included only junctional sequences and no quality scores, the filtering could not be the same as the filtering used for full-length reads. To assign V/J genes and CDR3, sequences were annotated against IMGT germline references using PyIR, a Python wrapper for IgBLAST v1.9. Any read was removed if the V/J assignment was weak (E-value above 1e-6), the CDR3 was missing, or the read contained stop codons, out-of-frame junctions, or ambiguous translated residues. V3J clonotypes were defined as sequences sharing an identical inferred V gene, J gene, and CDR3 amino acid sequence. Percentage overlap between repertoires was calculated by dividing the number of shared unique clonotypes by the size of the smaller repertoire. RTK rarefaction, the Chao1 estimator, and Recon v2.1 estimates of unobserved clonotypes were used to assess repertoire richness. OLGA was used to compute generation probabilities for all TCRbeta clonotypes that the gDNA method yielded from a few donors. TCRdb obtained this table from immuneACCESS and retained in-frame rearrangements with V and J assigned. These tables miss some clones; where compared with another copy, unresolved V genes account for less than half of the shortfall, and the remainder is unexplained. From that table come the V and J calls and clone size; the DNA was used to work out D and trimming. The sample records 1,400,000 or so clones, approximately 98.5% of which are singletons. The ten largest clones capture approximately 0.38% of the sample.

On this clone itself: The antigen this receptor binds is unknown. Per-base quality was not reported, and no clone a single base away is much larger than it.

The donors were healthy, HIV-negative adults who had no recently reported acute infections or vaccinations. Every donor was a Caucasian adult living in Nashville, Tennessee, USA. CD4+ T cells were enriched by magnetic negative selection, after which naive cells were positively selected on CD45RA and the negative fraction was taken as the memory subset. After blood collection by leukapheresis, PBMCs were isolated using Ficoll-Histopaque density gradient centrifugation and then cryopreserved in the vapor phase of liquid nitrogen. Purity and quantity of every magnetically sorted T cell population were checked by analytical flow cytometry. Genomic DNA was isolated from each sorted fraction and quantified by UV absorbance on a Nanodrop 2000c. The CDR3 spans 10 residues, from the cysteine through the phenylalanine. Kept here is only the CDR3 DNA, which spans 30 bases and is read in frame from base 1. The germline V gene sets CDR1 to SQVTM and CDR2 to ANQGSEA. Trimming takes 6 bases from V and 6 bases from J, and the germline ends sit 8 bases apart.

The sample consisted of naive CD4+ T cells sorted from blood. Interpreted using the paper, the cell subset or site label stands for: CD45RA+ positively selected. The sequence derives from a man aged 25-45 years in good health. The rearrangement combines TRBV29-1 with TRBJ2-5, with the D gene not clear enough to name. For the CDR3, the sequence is CSVKQQTQYF. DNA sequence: TGCAGCGTCAAGCAGCAGACCCAGTACTTC.